The present T cell receptor (beta chain) was sequenced within a study of cytomegalovirus exposure and HLA in healthy donors. Study conclusions and caveats: Being productive about 87% or about 30% of the time was typical of most TCR beta V segments in an earlier analysis. Most of the CMV-associated TCR beta chains (in a later analysis) appeared to be HLA-restricted. In a later analysis, a genetic analysis reported fewer productive-TCR N-insertions in an Asian-associated ancestry cluster than the cohort average. Rarity held for most TCR sequences, but there were some public TCRs that occurred in many donors.

Concerning this clone itself: Its antigen remains unknown.

Germline V gene lookup returns CDR1 MGHDK and CDR2 SYGVNS. The CDR3 is 18 amino acids. V lost 4 bases to trimming and J lost 2 bases, with 20 bases between them. Primers for the PCR totalled 60 Vbeta and 13 Jbeta. Here immunoSEQ multiplex PCR was the method, and the copy in TCRdb shows in-frame clones only, minus some. The sample totals around 60,000 clones. This clonotype originated in a woman between 18 and 30 years old in good health and CMV-seronegative. V is TRBV25-1 and J is TRBJ2-2; D assignment may be TRBD1 or TRBD2 (7 bases each). Source material: PBMCs. Here the CDR3 reads CASSVYRGLTDNTGELFF. The CDR3, as DNA: TGTGCCAGCAGTGTATACAGGGGACTAACGGATAACACCGGGGAGCTGTTTTTT.